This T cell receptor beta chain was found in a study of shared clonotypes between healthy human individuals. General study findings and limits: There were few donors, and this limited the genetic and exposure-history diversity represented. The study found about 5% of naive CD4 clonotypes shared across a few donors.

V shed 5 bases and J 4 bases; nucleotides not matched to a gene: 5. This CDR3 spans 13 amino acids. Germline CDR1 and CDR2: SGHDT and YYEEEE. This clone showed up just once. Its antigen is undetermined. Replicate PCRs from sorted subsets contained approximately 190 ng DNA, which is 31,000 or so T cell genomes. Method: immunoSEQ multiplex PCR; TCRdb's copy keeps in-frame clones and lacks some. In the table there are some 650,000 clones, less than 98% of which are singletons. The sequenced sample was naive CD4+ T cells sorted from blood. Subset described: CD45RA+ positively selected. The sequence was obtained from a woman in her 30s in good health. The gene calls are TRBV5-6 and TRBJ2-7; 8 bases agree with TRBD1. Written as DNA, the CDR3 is TGTGCCAGCAGGAGACAGGGGTTGTACGAGCAGTACTTC. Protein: CASRRQGLYEQYF.